This paragraph covers one T cell receptor (beta chain) sequence. Its antigen is currently not known. One base away there is no much larger clone; base qualities are not given. The sample is drawn from a study of blood T cell repertoires in COVID-19 (TCRdb year 2020). A note on the overall study: The collaborator samples originated in the United States, Italy and Spain and spanned the acute and convalescent phases of COVID-19. The prospective study material was composed of cDNA or gDNA derived from T cells, B-cell-depleted T cells, or PBMCs. The dataset comprised deeply sampled blood TCRbeta repertoires from subjects exposed to, actively infected with, or recovered from COVID-19. The repertoires were released in a freely available public database intended as a resource for research on the immune response to SARS-CoV-2. The samples were drawn from the first 160 participants of the ongoing ImmuneRACE study and from 1,254 subjects provided by 6 global collaborators. Nearly every sample came with metadata listing a de-identified subject ID, COVID-19 status, age in years and sex. Where HLA class I and class II types were available, the types were taken from metadata supplied by the sample provider, not from assay-based typing. General conclusions and limits of the study: The quantity of clinical and demographic metadata differed by source and by participant and was supplied without curation.

TCRbeta CDR3 regions were amplified from genomic DNA using the immunoSEQ Assay, a bias-controlled multiplex PCR. The paper's data handling went like this. Nucleated cell counts per sample were estimated from amplification of reference gene primers within the assay. Sequence reads were collapsed and filtered to measure the absolute abundance of every unique TCRbeta CDR3 rearrangement. For each sample, productive Simpson clonality was calculated by taking the square root of Simpson's diversity index across productive rearrangements. Not all clones reach the TCRdb copy of this immuneACCESS table, which keeps in-frame sequences only. Checked studies attribute under half of the gap to unresolved V genes and leave the rest unexplained. V, J and clone size are those of that table, while D and trimming were read from the DNA. In this sample the table shows some 87,000 clones, 85% of which occur a single time. Of the sample, approximately 12% falls within the top ten clones.

Collaborating institutions collected whole blood in K2EDTA tubes following their own protocols. Collaborator samples were shipped for TCRbeta analysis as frozen whole blood, isolated PBMCs, or DNA extracted from either sample type. The clonotype comes from a woman in her 70s with active or convalescent COVID-19. Sequencing input: peripheral blood.

The bases are TGTGCCATCAGTGAGTCTTTTAAAGACAGGCATTTT. The encoded protein is CAISESFKDRHF. The chain employs TRBV10-3 and TRBJ1-5; tentative D gene TRBD1, with 5 bases matching. Trimming costs V 0 bases and J 15 bases, and their ends lie 12 bases apart. The germline V gene encodes CDR1 ENHRY and CDR2 SYGVKD. Measured from the cysteine to the phenylalanine, the CDR3 is 12 residues long. Kept here is only the CDR3 DNA, which spans 36 bases and is read in frame from base 1.